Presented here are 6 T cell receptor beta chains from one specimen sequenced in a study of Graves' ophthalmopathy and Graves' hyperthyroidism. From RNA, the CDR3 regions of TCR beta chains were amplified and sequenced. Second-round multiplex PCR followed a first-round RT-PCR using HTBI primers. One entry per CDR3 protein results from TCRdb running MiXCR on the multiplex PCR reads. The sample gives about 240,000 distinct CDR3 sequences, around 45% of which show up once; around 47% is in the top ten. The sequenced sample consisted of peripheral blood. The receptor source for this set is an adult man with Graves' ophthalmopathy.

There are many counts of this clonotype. DNA for the CDR3: TGTGCCATCAGTGGGCCGGGACAGGGGAACTATGGCTACACCTTC. Amino acid sequence: CAISGPGQGNYGYTF. The chain is built from TRBV10-3 and TRBJ1-2; 10 nucleotides agree with TRBD1. Germline trimming cut 4 bases from V and 2 bases from J; bases unmatched to any gene: 4. Germline lookup yields CDR1 ENHRY and CDR2 SYGVKD. The CDR3 length is 15 residues.

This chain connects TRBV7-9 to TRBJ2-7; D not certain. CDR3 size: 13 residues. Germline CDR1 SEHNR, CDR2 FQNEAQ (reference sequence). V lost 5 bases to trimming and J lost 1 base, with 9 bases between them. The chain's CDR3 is CASSPPESYEQYF. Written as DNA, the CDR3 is TGTGCCAGCAGCCCGCCGGAGTCCTACGAGCAGTACTTC.

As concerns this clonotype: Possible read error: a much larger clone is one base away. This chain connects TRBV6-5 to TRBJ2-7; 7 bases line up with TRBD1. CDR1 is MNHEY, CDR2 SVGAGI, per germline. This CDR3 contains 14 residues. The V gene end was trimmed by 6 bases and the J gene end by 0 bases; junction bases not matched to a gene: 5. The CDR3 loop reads CASSAGTASYEQYF. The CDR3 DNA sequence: TGTGCCAGCAGCGCCGGGACAGCCTCCTACGAGCAGTACTTC.

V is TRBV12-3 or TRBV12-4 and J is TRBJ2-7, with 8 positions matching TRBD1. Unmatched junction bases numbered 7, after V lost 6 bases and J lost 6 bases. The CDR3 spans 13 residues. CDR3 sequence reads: CASSRTGSSEQYF. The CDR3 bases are TGTGCCAGCAGCCGGACAGGGTCTAGCGAGCAGTACTTC.

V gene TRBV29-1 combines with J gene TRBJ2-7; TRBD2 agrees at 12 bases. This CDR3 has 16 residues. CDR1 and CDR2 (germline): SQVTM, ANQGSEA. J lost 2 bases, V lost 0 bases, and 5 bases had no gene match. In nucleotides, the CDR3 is TGCAGCGTTGAAGACCCCTCTAGCGGGAGGGCCTACGAGCAGTACTTC. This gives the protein CSVEDPSSGRAYEQYF.

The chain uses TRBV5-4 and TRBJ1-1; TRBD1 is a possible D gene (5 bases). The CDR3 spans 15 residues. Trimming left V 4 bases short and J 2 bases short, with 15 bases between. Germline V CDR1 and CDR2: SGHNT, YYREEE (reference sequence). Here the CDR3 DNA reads TGTGCCAGCAGCCCGGCCCCCAGGGTTAACACTGAAGCTTTCTTT. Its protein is CASSPAPRVNTEAFF.